The present T cell receptor beta chain was sequenced within a study of tumor-infiltrating lymphocytes in localized non-small cell lung cancer. Whole-study context: Patients included smokers and never-smokers with various histologies, some sampled after neoadjuvant chemotherapy.

Repertoires were generated with immunoSEQ multiplex PCR, while TCRdb's copy carries only in-frame clones and drops some. The sample records 13,000 to 15,000 clones, more than 80% being singletons. General study points: TCRbeta sequencing showed higher T cell infiltration in tumors than uninvolved lung.

The CDR3 extends over 14 amino acids. Germline lookup yields CDR1 MNHEY and CDR2 SVGAGI. V shed 2 bases and J shed 7 bases, with 9 bases lying between them. As regards this clone: Its specificity is not known.

This chain joins TRBV6-5 and TRBJ1-6; D might be TRBD1 (5 bases). The TCR sequence derives from a human donor with non-small cell lung cancer. Sequencing was done on a sample of lung tumor tissue. The CDR3 here is CASSYGGWNSPLHF. The CDR3 nucleotides are TGTGCCAGCAGTTACGGGGGGTGGAATTCACCCCTCCACTTT.